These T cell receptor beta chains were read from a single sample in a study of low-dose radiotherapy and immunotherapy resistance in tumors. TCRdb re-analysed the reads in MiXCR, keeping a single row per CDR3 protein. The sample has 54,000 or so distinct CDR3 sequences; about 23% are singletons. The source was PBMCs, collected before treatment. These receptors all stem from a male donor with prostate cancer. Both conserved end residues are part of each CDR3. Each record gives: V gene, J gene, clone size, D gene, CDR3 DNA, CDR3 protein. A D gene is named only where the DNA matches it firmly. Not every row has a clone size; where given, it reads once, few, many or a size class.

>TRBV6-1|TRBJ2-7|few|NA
TGTGCCAGCACCTTAGGCCTCGAGCAGTACTTC
CASTLGLEQYF
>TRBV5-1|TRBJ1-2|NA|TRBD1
TGCGCCAGCGGCAGGACAGGAGATAACTATGGCTACACCTTC
CASGRTGDNYGYTF
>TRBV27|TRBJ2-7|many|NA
TGTGCCAGCAGTCCCACCTATTACGAGCAGTACTTC
CASSPTYYEQYF
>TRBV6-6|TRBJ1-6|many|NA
TGTGCCAGCAGCCGGAACGGGGGGCGGAATTCACCCCTCCACTTT
CASSRNGGRNSPLHF
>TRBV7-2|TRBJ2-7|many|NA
TGTGCCAGCAGCAGACATCTATACGAGCAGTACTTC
CASSRHLYEQYF
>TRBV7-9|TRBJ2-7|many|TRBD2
TGTGCCAGCAGCCCCGGGACTAGCGAATCCTACGAGCAGTACTTC
CASSPGTSESYEQYF
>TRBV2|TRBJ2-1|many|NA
TGTGCCAGCACGCGGAGTGATGAGCAGTTCTTC
CASTRSDEQFF
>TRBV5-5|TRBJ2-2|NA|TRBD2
TGCGCCAGCAGCCAAGGACTAGCGGGAGGATTAGGGGAGCTGTTTTTT
CASSQGLAGGLGELFF
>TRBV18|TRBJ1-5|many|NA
TGTGCCAGCTCACCACGGTCCGGGCCCAAGAATTCGGACCGCAGCAATCAGCCCCAGCATTTT
CASSPRSGPKNSDRSNQPQHF
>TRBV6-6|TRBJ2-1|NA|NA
TGTGCCAGCAGCCAAGGGGGGAAAAATGAGCAGTTCTTC
CASSQGGKNEQFF
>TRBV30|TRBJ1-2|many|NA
TGTGCCTGGAGTGGTCCGGCCAACTATGGCTACACCTTC
CAWSGPANYGYTF
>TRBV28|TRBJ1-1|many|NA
TGTGCCAGCAAGTTGAACACTGAAGCTTTCTTT
CASKLNTEAFF
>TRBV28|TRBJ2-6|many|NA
TGTGCCAGCAGTCCCCCCGGGCACCCGGCGGGGGGGGCCAACGTCCTGACTTTC
CASSPPGHPAGGANVLTF
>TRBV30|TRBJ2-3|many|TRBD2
TGTGCCTGGAGTGACCTAGCGGGTATGACAGATACGCAGTATTTT
CAWSDLAGMTDTQYF
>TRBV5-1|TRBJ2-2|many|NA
TGCGCCAGCAGCTTGTTGAAGAACACCGGGGAGCTGTTTTTT
CASSLLKNTGELFF
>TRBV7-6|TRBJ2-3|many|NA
TGTGCCAGCAGCTTAGCGCTACTAACTAGCACAGATACGCAGTATTTT
CASSLALLTSTDTQYF
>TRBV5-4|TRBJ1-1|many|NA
TGTGCCAGCACAATGGGGGGGGAAAGGACTGAAGCTTTCTTT
CASTMGGERTEAFF
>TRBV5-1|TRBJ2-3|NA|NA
TGCGCCAGCAGCTTGTTCGCGGCAGATACGCAGTATTTT
CASSLFAADTQYF
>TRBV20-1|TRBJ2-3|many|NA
TGCAGTGCTAGAGATCTGGCAGATTACCTACATACGCAGTATTTT
CSARDLADYLHTQYF
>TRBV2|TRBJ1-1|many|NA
TGTGCCAGCAGCCAGGGAGAGGGGACTGAAGCTTTCTTT
CASSQGEGTEAFF
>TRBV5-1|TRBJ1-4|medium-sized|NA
TGCGCCAGCAGCCGCGAGTTTAATGAAAAACTGTTTTTT
CASSREFNEKLFF
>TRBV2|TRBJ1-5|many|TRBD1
TGTGCCACCAAGACAGGGGACGACAATCAGCCCCAGCATTTT
CATKTGDDNQPQHF
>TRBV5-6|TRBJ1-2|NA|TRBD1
TGTGCCAGCAGCGACGACAGGGTACCTTATGGCTACACCTTC
CASSDDRVPYGYTF
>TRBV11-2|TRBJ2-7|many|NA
TGTGCCAGCAGCCGTGGAAGTTCCCGGTACGAGCAGTACTTC
CASSRGSSRYEQYF
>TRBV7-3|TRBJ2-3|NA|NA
TGTGCCAGCAGCCCCACAAGAGATACGCAGTATTTT
CASSPTRDTQYF
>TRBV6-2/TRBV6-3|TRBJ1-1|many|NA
TGTGCCAGTAAGTTAGGGTTGAACACTGAAGCTTTCTTT
CASKLGLNTEAFF
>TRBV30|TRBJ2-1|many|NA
TGTGCCTGGAGCGGGGCGCCAACCGGCTACAATGAGCAGTTCTTC
CAWSGAPTGYNEQFF
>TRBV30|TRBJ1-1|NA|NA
TGTGCCTGGAGCGTAACAGGGATAACTGAAGCTTTCTTT
CAWSVTGITEAFF
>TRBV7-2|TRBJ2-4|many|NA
TGTGCCAGCACCCGACGAGGGGGATCGGGCAAAAACATTCAGTACTTC
CASTRRGGSGKNIQYF
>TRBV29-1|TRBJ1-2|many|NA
TGCAGCGTTGTTAGCGGGGGAGGCTATGGCTACACCTTC
CSVVSGGGYGYTF
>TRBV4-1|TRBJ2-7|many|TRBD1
TGCGCCAGCAGCCAAGCGGTCAGGGGGTACGAGCAGTACTTC
CASSQAVRGYEQYF
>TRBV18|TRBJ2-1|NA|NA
TGTGTCAGCTCACCACCGGGGCGGGTCCGGGATGAGCAGTTCTTC
CVSSPPGRVRDEQFF
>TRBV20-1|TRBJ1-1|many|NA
TGCAGTGCATGGACGGGGAACGTATTGAACACTGAAGCTTTCTTT
CSAWTGNVLNTEAFF
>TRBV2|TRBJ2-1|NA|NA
TGTGCCAGCAGTGACTTGGGGACACATGAAGGCGATGAGCAGTTCTTC
CASSDLGTHEGDEQFF
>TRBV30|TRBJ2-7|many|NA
TGTGCCTGGACGCGGTCCTACGAGCAGTACTTC
CAWTRSYEQYF
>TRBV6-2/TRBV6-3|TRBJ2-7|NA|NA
TGTGCCAGCAGTTACTCGGGTCTAGCTTATAACGAGCAGTACTTC
CASSYSGLAYNEQYF
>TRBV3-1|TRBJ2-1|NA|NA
TGTGCCAGCAGCCAAGGTAGCGCGAGGATACGCGGTGAGCAGTTCTTC
CASSQGSARIRGEQFF
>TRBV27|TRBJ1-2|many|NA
TGTGCCAGCAGGTTCGACTATGGCTACACCTTC
CASRFDYGYTF
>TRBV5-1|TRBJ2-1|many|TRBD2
TGCGCCAGCAGCCAGAGCGGGGGGGCGGTCTATGAGCAGTTCTTC
CASSQSGGAVYEQFF
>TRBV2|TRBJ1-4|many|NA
TGTGCCAGCAGTGACCCGGGAAGGTTCACGGAACTGTTTTTT
CASSDPGRFTELFF
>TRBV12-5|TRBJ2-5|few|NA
TGTGCTAGTGCCGGAGGGACGGGACATCAAGAGACCCAGTACTTC
CASAGGTGHQETQYF
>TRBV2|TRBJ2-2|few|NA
TGTGCCAGCAGTCCCCACCTGGGCACCGGGGAGCTGTTTTTT
CASSPHLGTGELFF
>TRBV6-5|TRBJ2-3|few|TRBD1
TGTGCCAGCAGTCAAAGACAGGGGTTACGCACAGATACGCAGTATTTT
CASSQRQGLRTDTQYF
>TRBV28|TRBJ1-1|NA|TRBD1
TGTGCCAGCAGCCAGGACAGGGGTGAAGCTTTCTTT
CASSQDRGEAFF
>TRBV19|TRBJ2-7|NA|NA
TGTGCCAGTAAAGGACAGTTCGAGCAGTACTTC
CASKGQFEQYF